The rows below give T cell receptor beta chains drawn from one sample of a study of OX40 agonist ivuxolimab in advanced cancers. The data were produced by immunoSEQ multiplex PCR, yet TCRdb's version contains in-frame clones alone and is incomplete. The top ten clones hold 0.43% of a sample with tens of thousands of clones, 85% to 95% of them seen once. The starting material was CD4+ or CD8+ T cells sorted from blood, obtained in a trial of the OX40 agonist ivuxolimab. The receptors were sampled from an adult with an advanced solid tumor such as melanoma, head and neck, liver or kidney cancer. The CDR3 runs from the conserved cysteine through the conserved F or W. The order of the fields is D gene, J gene, V gene, clone size, CDR3 DNA, CDR3 protein. A D gene is named only where the DNA matches it firmly. Size is stated for part of the rows, as once, few or many counts, or as a class when the clone is expanded.

TRBD1,TRBJ2-1,TRBV2,NA,TGTGCCAGCAGGGCCGACAGGGGGAAAGTCTTC,CASRADRGKVF
TRBD2,TRBJ2-3,TRBV10-1,NA,TGCGCCAGCAGGCTAGCGGGAGCGGATACGCAGTATTTT,CASRLAGADTQYF
TRBD2,TRBJ2-1,TRBV27,few,TGTGCCAGCAGTTTATTTGGGCTAGCGGGGGGCTACTACAATGAGCAGTTCTTC,CASSLFGLAGGYYNEQFF
NA,TRBJ2-7,TRBV7-6,few,TGTGCCAGCAGCAGATCGACAGGAATGCTCTACGAGCAGTACTTC,CASSRSTGMLYEQYF
TRBD2,TRBJ2-3,TRBV6-1,NA,TGTGCCAGCACTCCCGGGGCGGGGGCAGATACGCAGTATTTT,CASTPGAGADTQYF
TRBD2,TRBJ2-7,TRBV5-6,NA,TGTGCCAGCAGCTTGGCACTAGCGGGAGGCCTGATCAGGTACGAGCAGTACTTC,CASSLALAGGLIRYEQYF
TRBD2,TRBJ2-2,TRBV27,NA,TGTGCCAGCCGCCTCCTAGCGGGAGTAGCGGCCGGGGAGCTGTTTTTT,CASRLLAGVAAGELFF
NA,TRBJ1-1,TRBV9,NA,TGTGCCAGCAGCGTAGTGGGCAGGGGAATCACTGAAGCTTTCTTT,CASSVVGRGITEAFF
TRBD2,TRBJ2-4,TRBV4-2,NA,TGTGCCAGCAGCCAAGACCCTCCAGCGGGAGAGGGGAACATTCAGTACTTC,CASSQDPPAGEGNIQYF
NA,TRBJ1-5,TRBV28,NA,TGTGCCAGCAGTTACCTTGGGGCATATAGCAATCAGCCCCAGCATTTT,CASSYLGAYSNQPQHF
TRBD1,TRBJ2-3,TRBV18,once,TGTGCCAGCTCACTGGGACAGGGGGACACAGATACGCAGTATTTT,CASSLGQGDTDTQYF
NA,TRBJ2-1,TRBV5-1,NA,TGCGCCAGCAGCTTGGCCTTAGAGGGCGGTGAGCAGTTCTTC,CASSLALEGGEQFF
TRBD2,TRBJ2-5,TRBV19,NA,TGTGCCAGTAGAGCAACTAGCGGGAGAGAGACCCAGTACTTC,CASRATSGRETQYF
NA,TRBJ1-1,TRBV7-6,once,TGTGCCAGCAGCTTAGGACAGCGGAACACTGAAGCTTTCTTT,CASSLGQRNTEAFF
TRBD1,TRBJ2-5,TRBV11-2,NA,TGTGCCAGCAGTCCAGGGACAGCACAAGAGACCCAGTACTTC,CASSPGTAQETQYF
NA,TRBJ2-7,TRBV5-8,NA,TGTGCCAGCAGCTTTGCGTCGACGGGCGCCTACGAGCAGTACTTC,CASSFASTGAYEQYF
NA,TRBJ1-5,TRBV7-9,once,TGTGCCAGCAGCCTGGATGTATCTGGCAATCAGCCCCAGCATTTT,CASSLDVSGNQPQHF
NA,TRBJ1-1,TRBV28,NA,TGTGCCAGCAGTGGCCCGGGGCAAATTGAAGCTTTCTTT,CASSGPGQIEAFF
TRBD2,TRBJ2-1,TRBV19,NA,TGTGCCAGTAGTAAGGGACTAGCGGGTAGAGAGCAGTTCTTC,CASSKGLAGREQFF
NA,TRBJ1-1,TRBV7-8,NA,TGTGCCAGCAGCTCCCGTCAAGGACAAAACACTGAAGCTTTCTTT,CASSSRQGQNTEAFF
NA,TRBJ1-5,TRBV5-1,NA,TGCGCCAGCAGCCCCAGATGGGTCCCTGTGGGCAATCAGCCCCAGCATTTT,CASSPRWVPVGNQPQHF
TRBD1,TRBJ1-2,TRBV28,NA,TGTGCCAGCAGGGAGGGACAGAACTATGGCTACACCTTC,CASREGQNYGYTF
TRBD1,TRBJ1-2,TRBV2,NA,TGTGCCAGCAGCTATCCCCGGACAGGGAGCTATGGCTACACCTTC,CASSYPRTGSYGYTF
NA,TRBJ2-5,TRBV7-2,NA,TGTGCCAGCAGCTTAGCCCCAGGGTACCAAGAGACCCAGTACTTC,CASSLAPGYQETQYF
NA,TRBJ2-3,TRBV2,NA,TGTGCCAGCAGTGTCGGTGCGGATGATAGCACAGATACGCAGTATTTT,CASSVGADDSTDTQYF
TRBD2,TRBJ2-1,TRBV4-2,NA,TGTGCCAGCAGACTATTAGCGGGAGAGCAGTTCTTC,CASRLLAGEQFF
TRBD1,TRBJ2-2,TRBV7-6,NA,TGTGCCAGCAGCTTAGCTGGGACAGGGGGGGAGCTGTTTTTT,CASSLAGTGGELFF
NA,TRBJ2-3,TRBV10-3,NA,TGTGCCGCACGAGAGGAAGATACGCAGTATTTT,CAAREEDTQYF
NA,TRBJ1-1,TRBV30,few,TGTGCCTGGGGCAAGGCCCCGGAAACTGAAGCTTTCTTT,CAWGKAPETEAFF
NA,TRBJ2-5,TRBV10-1,once,TGCGCCAGCAGTGAGTCTGGGCAGCAAGAGACCCAGTACTTC,CASSESGQQETQYF
NA,TRBJ2-6,TRBV4-1,few,TGCGCCAGCAGCCAAGCCGGGGCAACCACTGGGGCCAACGTCCTGACTTTC,CASSQAGATTGANVLTF
TRBD1,TRBJ1-5,TRBV6-1,NA,TGTGCCAGCATCGAACAGGGGGGCGGCAATCAGCCCCAGCATTTT,CASIEQGGGNQPQHF
TRBD1,TRBJ2-3,TRBV9,NA,TGTGCCAGCAGCGTAGCTCCGGGACAGGGTACAGATACGCAGTATTTT,CASSVAPGQGTDTQYF
TRBD1,TRBJ1-1,TRBV6-1,NA,TGTGCCAGCAGTGGAAAACCCGGACAGGGGGATGAAGCTTTCTTT,CASSGKPGQGDEAFF
NA,TRBJ1-2,TRBV4-3,NA,TGCGCCAGCAGCCAAGATTTAGTAGCAGGCAGTAATGGCTACACCTTC,CASSQDLVAGSNGYTF
NA,TRBJ1-3,TRBV30,NA,TGTGCCTGGAGTGTATCACGGATCTCTGGAAACACCATATATTTT,CAWSVSRISGNTIYF
TRBD2,TRBJ2-7,TRBV28,NA,TGTGCCAGCAGTTCTAGCGGGGACTCCTACGAGCAGTACTTC,CASSSSGDSYEQYF
NA,TRBJ1-1,TRBV30,NA,TGTGCCTGGAGTTCAGTTGGGGGGGGGACTGAAGCTTTCTTT,CAWSSVGGGTEAFF
NA,TRBJ2-1,TRBV5-6,NA,TGTGCCAGCAAGTCCCGGCGGTCCTACAATGAGCAGTTCTTC,CASKSRRSYNEQFF
NA,TRBJ2-3,TRBV7-3,NA,TGTGCCAGCAGCTTAGGGTGGGCAGATACGCAGTATTTT,CASSLGWADTQYF
NA,TRBJ2-1,TRBV6-5,NA,TGTGCCAGCACCTCCAGGGTCACCTACAATGAGCAGTTCTTC,CASTSRVTYNEQFF
NA,TRBJ1-1,TRBV10-3,NA,TGTGCCATCAGGGGGGCCGGGGCAGCTTTCTTT,CAIRGAGAAFF